This entry lists 14 T cell receptor beta chains sequenced from one sample in a study of vaccination effects on CD4 cells after COVID-19. Assay: immunoSEQ multiplex PCR; the TCRdb copy retains only in-frame clones and omits some. The table lists some 41,000 clones, about 60% of them singletons, with more than 13% in the top ten. For these receptors, no antigen is known. Before sequencing, viral peptide pools were used by the ViraFEST assay to expand antigen-specific CD4+ T cells. CD4+ T cells were isolated after around ten days of culture. Nobody among the vaccine recipients had prior SARS-CoV-2 infection (nucleocapsid antibodies were negative). Specimen: CD4+ T cells from PBMCs cultured with HCoV-OC43 spike peptides, collected before COVID-19 vaccination. Documented subset: HCoV-OC43 spike overlapping peptide pool stimulation. These TCRs come from a human donor who received a COVID-19 vaccine.

CDR3 in DNA: TGTGCCAGCAGCTTCAGGTTAGGGACTAGCGGGGGGAAACAAGAGACCCAGTACTTC. Translated, it gives CASSFRLGTSGGKQETQYF. The chain carries TRBV11-2 and TRBJ2-5; 15 nucleotides line up with TRBD2. Trimming took 3 bases from V and 2 from J; bases not matched to a gene: 10. This CDR3 contains 19 residues. CDR1 and CDR2 (germline): SGHAT, FQNNGV.

This chain connects TRBV19 to TRBJ1-1; the match to TRBD1 covers 10 bases. Losses at the gene ends were 7 bases for V and 0 bases for J; bases not matched to a gene: 5. CDR3 length: 15 amino acids. Germline CDR1 is LNHDA and CDR2 is SQIVND (reference sequence). CDR3 in amino acids: CASKTGGPMNTEAFF. CDR3 nucleotides: TGTGCCAGTAAGACAGGGGGCCCCATGAACACTGAAGCTTTCTTT.

In DNA, the CDR3 is TGTGCCAGCATGGGGGACGAGGGGCAAGCTTTCTTT. Translating gives CASMGDEGQAFF. V gene TRBV6-5 combines with J gene TRBJ1-1, with D possibly being TRBD1 (5 bases). The V and J ends lost 7 bases and 9 bases respectively, with 15 bases between them. Germline CDR1 is MNHEY and CDR2 is SVGAGI. The length of the CDR3 is 12 residues.

The chain employs TRBV9 and TRBJ1-2; 11 bases fit TRBD1. The J segment lost 5 bases and the V segment lost 4 bases, leaving 10 bases of the junction unmatched. The CDR3 has 16 residues. CDR1 and CDR2 (germline): SGDLS, YYNGEE. The CDR3 DNA follows: TGTGCCAGCAGCCAGGGGGGGACAGGGGGAAAGTATGGCTACACCTTC. It specifies CASSQGGTGGKYGYTF.

This clone showed up just once. The gene calls are TRBV30 and TRBJ2-4, with a tentative D call TRBD2 (6 bases). With 0 bases removed from V and 8 bases from J, the gap between germline ends came to 17 bases. Germline V CDR1 and CDR2: GTSNPN, SVGIG (reference sequence). CDR3 length equals 15 residues. The CDR3 region has the DNA TGTGCCTGGAGTGTAGGTGGGACGACGGGGGACATTCAGTACTTC. Translated, it gives CAWSVGGTTGDIQYF. The whole variable domain, remainder taken from reference TRBV30 and TRBJ2-4, is SQTIHQWPATLVQPVGSPLSLECTVEGTSNPNLYWYRQAAGRGLQLLFYSVGIGQISSEVPQNLSASRPQDRQFILSSKKLLLSDSGFYLCAWSVGGTTGDIQYFGAGTRLSVL.

The rearrangement links TRBV29-1 to TRBJ2-3; possibly TRBD1 for D (6 bases). Trimming removed 4 bases at V and 0 bases at J, with 11 bases between. The V gene's germline CDR1 is SQVTM and CDR2 ANQGSEA. The CDR3 covers 14 residues. CDR3 in amino acids: CSVGSGASTDTQYF. CDR3 nucleotide sequence: TGCAGCGTTGGGTCAGGGGCCAGCACAGATACGCAGTATTTT.

J is TRBJ2-2 and V is TRBV11-2; 8 bases fit TRBD1. This CDR3 is 15 amino acids long. Trimming took 5 bases from V and 5 from J; bases not matched to a gene: 7. Per germline, CDR1 SGHAT and CDR2 FQNNGV. CDR3 amino acids: CASSPWTGWTGELFF. The CDR3, as DNA: TGTGCCAGCAGCCCCTGGACAGGGTGGACCGGGGAGCTGTTTTTT.

The chain couples TRBV30 to TRBJ1-1; D is unclear. The CDR3 has 13 amino acids. V lost 1 base, J lost 1 base, and 7 bases lay in between. Per the germline V gene, CDR1 is GTSNPN and CDR2 is SVGIG (reference sequence). This chain's CDR3 is CAWSASRNTEAFF. The CDR3 DNA reads TGTGCCTGGAGTGCGAGCAGGAACACTGAAGCTTTCTTT.

This clone was detected once. This chain connects TRBV5-5 to TRBJ1-1, with D perhaps matching TRBD1 (5 bases). The V and J ends lost 2 bases and 7 bases respectively, with 18 bases between them. This CDR3 spans 15 amino acids. The germline CDR1 and CDR2 sequences are SGHKS and YYEKEE (reference sequence). The CDR3 DNA is TGTGCCAGCAGCTTCTTATTGGGGGGGACCATTGAAGCTTTCTTT. This gives the protein CASSFLLGGTIEAFF.

The chain has TRBV30 and TRBJ2-1; D may be TRBD1 or TRBD2 (5 bases each). Germline V CDR1 and CDR2: GTSNPN, SVGIG (reference sequence). Trimming shortened V by 7 bases and J by 8 bases, and 27 bases separated the two germline ends. CDR3 length: 16 residues. CDR3 sequence: CAFPARTGQFGYEQFF. The DNA of the CDR3 is TGTGCCTTCCCTGCCAGGACTGGACAATTCGGGTATGAGCAGTTCTTC.

The chain joins TRBV4-2 to TRBJ2-2; TRBD1 is a possible D gene (5 bases). This CDR3 region has 16 residues. Trimming removed 1 base at V and 0 bases at J, with 9 bases between. CDR1 is LGHNA, CDR2 YNFKEQ, per germline. The CDR3 DNA reads as TGTGCCAGCAGCCAAGGTCCAGGGACGAACACCGGGGAGCTGTTTTTT. Amino acids: CASSQGPGTNTGELFF.

The chain uses TRBV10-3 and TRBJ2-7; D gene ambiguous. This CDR3 has 15 amino acids. CDR1 and CDR2 from the germline V gene are ENHRY and SYGVKD. Trimming stripped 4 bases from V and 2 bases from J, with 15 bases between. The CDR3 DNA is TGTGCCATCAGTGGCCAGAAAATGGGTCCCTACGAGCAGTACTTC. It translates to CAISGQKMGPYEQYF.

In this sample, this clone turned up a few times. V and J are TRBV5-1 and TRBJ1-1; no reliable D call. There are 14 residues in the CDR3. Germline-derived CDR1 and CDR2 are SGHRS and YFSETQ. V dropped 3 bases and J dropped 3 bases, with 12 bases sitting between them. The CDR3 reads CASSSDVTDTEAFF. CDR3 coding DNA: TGCGCCAGCAGCTCGGATGTAACGGACACTGAAGCTTTCTTT. Based on the CDR3 plus reference TRBV5-1 and TRBJ1-1, the full variable domain is KAGVTQTPRYLIKTRGQQVTLSCSPISGHRSVSWYQQTPGQGLQFLFEYFSETQRNKGNFPGRFSGRQFSNSRSEMNVSTLELGDSALYLCASSSDVTDTEAFFGQGTRLTVV.

The V and J genes are TRBV3-1 (or the pseudogene TRBV3-2) and TRBJ2-7; the match to TRBD2 covers 9 bases. From germline, CDR1 is LGHDT and CDR2 YNNKEL (reference sequence). The CDR3 is 14 amino acids. Germline trimming cut 1 base from V and 3 bases from J; bases unmatched to any gene: 1. CDR3 DNA sequence: TGTGCCAGCAGCCAAGGAGCGGGGGGCTACGAGCAGTACTTC. Amino acids: CASSQGAGGYEQYF.